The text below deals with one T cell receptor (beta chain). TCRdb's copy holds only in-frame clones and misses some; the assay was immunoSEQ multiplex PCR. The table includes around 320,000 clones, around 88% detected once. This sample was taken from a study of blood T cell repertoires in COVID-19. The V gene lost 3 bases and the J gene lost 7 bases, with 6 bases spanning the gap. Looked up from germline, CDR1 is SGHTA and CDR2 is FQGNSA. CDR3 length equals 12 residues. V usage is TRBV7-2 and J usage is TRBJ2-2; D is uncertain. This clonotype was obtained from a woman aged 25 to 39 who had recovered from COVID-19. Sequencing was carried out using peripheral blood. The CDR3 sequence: CASSFTGGELFF. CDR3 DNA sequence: TGTGCCAGCAGCTTCACGGGCGGGGAGCTGTTTTTT.